This T cell receptor (beta chain) was obtained from a study of early T cells in non-severe SARS-CoV-2 infection. Overall study context: Whole-blood bulk RNA, unsorted, was sequenced, and chains were unpaired.

TCRdb re-called the 5' RACE reads through MiXCR, storing one row per CDR3 protein. Of more than 80,000 distinct CDR3 sequences listed, approximately 11% are singletons. Source material: whole blood. This receptor was taken from an adult who was a healthcare worker with PCR-confirmed SARS-CoV-2 infection or an uninfected control (not recorded which).

The CDR3 sequence: CAISESTGLYQPQHF. The CDR3 nucleotides read TGTGCCATCAGTGAGTCGACTGGGTTGTATCAGCCCCAGCATTTT. The chain links TRBV10-3 to TRBJ1-5, with unresolved D. V lost 0 bases and J 5 bases, leaving 11 bases between the germline ends. This CDR3 spans 15 amino acids. Germline assignment: CDR1 ENHRY and CDR2 SYGVKD.